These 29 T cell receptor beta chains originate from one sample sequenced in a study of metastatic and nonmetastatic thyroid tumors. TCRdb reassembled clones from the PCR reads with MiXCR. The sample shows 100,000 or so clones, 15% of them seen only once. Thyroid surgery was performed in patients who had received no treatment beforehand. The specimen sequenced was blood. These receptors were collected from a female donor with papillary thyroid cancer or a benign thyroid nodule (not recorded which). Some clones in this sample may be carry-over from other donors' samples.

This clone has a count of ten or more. The CDR3 loop reads CASSVGTSGGLGELFF. Written as DNA, the CDR3 is TGTGCCAGCAGCGTAGGAACTAGCGGGGGGCTCGGGGAGCTGTTTTTT. V is TRBV9 and J is TRBJ2-2; 12 bases agree with TRBD2. J was trimmed by 7 bases and V by 0 bases; bases with no gene match: 4. This CDR3 has 16 amino acids. The germline V gene encodes CDR1 SGDLS and CDR2 YYNGEE.

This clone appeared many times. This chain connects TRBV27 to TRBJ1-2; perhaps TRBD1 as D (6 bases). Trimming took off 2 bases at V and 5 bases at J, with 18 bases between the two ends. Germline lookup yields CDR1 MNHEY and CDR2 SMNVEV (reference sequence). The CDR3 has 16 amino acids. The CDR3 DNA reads TGTGCCAGCAGTTTAATAGGGACATTGGGAACATATGGCTACACCTTC. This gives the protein CASSLIGTLGTYGYTF.

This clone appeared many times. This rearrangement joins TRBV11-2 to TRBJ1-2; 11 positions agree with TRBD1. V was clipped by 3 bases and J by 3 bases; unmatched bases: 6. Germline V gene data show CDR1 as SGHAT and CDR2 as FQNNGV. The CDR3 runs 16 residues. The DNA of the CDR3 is TGTGCCAGCAGCTTTTGGGGGGACAGGGGGTACTATGGCTACACCTTC. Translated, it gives CASSFWGDRGYYGYTF.

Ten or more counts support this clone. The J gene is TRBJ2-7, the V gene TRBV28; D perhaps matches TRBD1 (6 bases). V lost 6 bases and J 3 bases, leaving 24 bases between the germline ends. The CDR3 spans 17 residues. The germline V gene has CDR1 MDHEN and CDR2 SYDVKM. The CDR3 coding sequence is TGTGCCAGCAGCCCCCAGGTCTCCCCGGGACACTTCTACGAGCAGTACTTC. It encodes CASSPQVSPGHFYEQYF.

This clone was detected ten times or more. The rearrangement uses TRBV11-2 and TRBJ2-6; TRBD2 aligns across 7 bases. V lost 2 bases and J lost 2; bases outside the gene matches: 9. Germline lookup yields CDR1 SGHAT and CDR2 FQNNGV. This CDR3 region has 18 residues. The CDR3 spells CASSLSLGGSAGANVLTF. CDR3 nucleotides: TGTGCCAGCAGCTTATCCTTGGGGGGGTCGGCTGGGGCCAACGTCCTGACTTTC.

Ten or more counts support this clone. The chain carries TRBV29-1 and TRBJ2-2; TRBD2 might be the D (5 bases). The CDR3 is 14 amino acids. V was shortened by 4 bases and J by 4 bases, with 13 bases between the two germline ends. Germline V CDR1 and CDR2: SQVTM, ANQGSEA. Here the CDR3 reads CSVAERGGTGELFF. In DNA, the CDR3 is TGCAGCGTTGCTGAGCGCGGAGGCACCGGGGAGCTGTTTTTT.

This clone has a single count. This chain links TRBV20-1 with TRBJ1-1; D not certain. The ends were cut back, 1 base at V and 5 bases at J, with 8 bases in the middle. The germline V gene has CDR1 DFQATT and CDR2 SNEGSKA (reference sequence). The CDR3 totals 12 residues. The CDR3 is CSARVGETEAFF. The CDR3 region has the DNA TGCAGTGCTAGAGTCGGGGAAACTGAAGCTTTCTTT.

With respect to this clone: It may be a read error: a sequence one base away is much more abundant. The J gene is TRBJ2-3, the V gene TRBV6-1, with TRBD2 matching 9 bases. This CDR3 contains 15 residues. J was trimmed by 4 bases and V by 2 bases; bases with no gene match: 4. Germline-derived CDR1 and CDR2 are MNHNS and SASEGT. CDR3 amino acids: CASSEKRGVPDTQYF. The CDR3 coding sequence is TGTGCCAGCAGTGAAAAGCGGGGGGTCCCAGATACGCAGTATTTT.

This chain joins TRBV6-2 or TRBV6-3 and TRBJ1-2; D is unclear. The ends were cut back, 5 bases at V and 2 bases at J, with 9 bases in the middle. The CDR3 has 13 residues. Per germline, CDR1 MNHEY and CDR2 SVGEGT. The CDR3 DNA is TGTGCCAGCAGTCCGGGTGGGAACTATGGCTACACCTTC. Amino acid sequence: CASSPGGNYGYTF.

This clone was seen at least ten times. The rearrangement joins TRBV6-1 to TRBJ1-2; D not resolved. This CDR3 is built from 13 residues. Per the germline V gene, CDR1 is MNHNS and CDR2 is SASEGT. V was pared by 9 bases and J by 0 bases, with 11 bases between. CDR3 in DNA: TGTGCCAGTTCCCTGGCAACTAACTATGGCTACACCTTC. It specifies CASSLATNYGYTF.

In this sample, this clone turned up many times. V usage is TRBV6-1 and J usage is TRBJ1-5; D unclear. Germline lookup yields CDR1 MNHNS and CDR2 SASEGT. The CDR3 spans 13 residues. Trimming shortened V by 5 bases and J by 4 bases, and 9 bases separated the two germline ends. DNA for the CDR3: TGTGCCAGCAGTCACGGGGAGAATCAGCCCCAGCATTTT. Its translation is CASSHGENQPQHF.

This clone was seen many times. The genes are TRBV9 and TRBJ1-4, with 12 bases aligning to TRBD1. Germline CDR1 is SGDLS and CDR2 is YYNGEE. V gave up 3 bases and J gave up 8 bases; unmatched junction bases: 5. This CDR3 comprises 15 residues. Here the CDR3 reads CASSGGQGAGEKLFF. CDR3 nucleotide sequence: TGTGCCAGCAGCGGGGGACAGGGGGCGGGAGAAAAACTGTTTTTT.

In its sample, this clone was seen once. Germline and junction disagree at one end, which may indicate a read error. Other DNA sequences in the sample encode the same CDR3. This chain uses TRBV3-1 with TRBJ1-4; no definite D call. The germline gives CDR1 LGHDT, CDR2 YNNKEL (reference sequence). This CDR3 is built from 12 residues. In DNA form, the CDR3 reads TGTGCCAGCAGCCTAGGACGTGAAGAACTGTTTTTT. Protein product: CASSLGREELFF. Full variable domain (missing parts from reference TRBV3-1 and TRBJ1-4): DTAVSQTPKYLVTQMGNDKSIKCEQNLGHDTMYWYKQDSKKFLKIMFSYNNKELIINETVPNRFSPKSPDKAHLNLHINSLELGDSAVYFCASSLGREELFFGSGTQLSVL.

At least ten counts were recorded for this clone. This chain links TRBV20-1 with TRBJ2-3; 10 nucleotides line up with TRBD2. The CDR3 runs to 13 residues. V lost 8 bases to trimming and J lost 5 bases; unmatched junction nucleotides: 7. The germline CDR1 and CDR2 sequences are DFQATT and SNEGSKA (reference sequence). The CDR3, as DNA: TGCAGTTCATCGAGCGGGGGGGAAGATACGCAGTATTTT. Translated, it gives CSSSSGGEDTQYF.

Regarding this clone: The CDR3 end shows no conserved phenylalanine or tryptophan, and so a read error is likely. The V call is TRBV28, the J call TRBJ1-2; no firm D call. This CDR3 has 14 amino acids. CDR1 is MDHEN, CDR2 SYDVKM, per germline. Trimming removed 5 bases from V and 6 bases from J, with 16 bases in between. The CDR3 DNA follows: TGTGCCAGCAGTCAAGCCCGGGCCCGCAATGGCTACACCTTA. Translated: CASSQARARNGYTL.

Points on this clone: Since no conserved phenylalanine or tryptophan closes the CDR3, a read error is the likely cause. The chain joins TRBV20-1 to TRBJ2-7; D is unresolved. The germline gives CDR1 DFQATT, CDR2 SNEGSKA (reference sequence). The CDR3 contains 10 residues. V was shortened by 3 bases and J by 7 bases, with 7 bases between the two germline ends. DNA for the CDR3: TGCAGTGCTAGGGGGATAGAGCAGTACTCC. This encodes CSARGIEQYS.

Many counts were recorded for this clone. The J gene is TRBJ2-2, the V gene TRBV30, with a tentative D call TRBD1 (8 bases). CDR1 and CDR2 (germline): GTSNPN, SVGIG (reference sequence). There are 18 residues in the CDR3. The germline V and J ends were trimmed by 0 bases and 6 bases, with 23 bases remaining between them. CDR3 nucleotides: TGTGCCTGGAGTGTACTAGCGCCAGGGGGCGTCTTGCCCGGGGAGCTGTTTTTT. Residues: CAWSVLAPGGVLPGELFF.

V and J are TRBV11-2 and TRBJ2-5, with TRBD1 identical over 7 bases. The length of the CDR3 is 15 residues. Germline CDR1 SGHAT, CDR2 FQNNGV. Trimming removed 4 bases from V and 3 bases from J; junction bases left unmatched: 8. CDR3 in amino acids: CASSSTGKKKETQYF. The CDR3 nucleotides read TGTGCCAGCAGCTCGACAGGGAAGAAAAAAGAGACCCAGTACTTC.

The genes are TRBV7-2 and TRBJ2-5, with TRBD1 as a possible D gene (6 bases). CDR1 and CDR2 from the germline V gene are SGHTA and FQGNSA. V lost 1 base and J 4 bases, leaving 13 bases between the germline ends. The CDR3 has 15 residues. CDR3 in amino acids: CASSLDRVYGETQYF. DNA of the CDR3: TGTGCCAGCAGCTTAGACAGGGTTTACGGAGAGACCCAGTACTTC.

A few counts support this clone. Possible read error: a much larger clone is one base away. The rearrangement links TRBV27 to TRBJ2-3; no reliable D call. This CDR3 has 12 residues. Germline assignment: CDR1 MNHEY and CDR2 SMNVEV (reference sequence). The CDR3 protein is CASSHRTYTQYF. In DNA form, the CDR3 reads TGTGCCAGCAGTCACCGCACATATACGCAGTATTTT.

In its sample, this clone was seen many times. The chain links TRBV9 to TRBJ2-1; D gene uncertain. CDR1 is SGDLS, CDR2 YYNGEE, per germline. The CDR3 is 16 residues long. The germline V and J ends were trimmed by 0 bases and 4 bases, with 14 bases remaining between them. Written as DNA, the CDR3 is TGTGCCAGCAGCGTAGGTGTAGACCTGCGGTACAATGAGCAGTTCTTC. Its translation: CASSVGVDLRYNEQFF.

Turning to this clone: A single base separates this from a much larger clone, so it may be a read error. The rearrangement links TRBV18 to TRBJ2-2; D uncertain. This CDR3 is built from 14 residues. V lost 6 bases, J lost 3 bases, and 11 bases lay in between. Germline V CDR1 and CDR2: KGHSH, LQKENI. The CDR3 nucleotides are TGTGCCAGCTCTCTTACTTTTGACACCGGGGAGCTGTTTTTT. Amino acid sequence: CASSLTFDTGELFF. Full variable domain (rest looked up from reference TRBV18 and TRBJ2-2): NAGVMQNPRHLVRRRGQEARLRCSPMKGHSHVYWYRQLPEEGLKFMVYLQKENIIDESGMPKERFSAEFPKEGPSILRIQQVVRGDSAAYFCASSLTFDTGELFFGEGSRLTVL.

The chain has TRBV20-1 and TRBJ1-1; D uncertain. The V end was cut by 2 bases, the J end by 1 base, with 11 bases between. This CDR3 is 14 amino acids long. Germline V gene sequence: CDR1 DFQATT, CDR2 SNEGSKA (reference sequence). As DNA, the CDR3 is TGCAGTGCTAGACCCCTAACGCAGAACACTGAAGCTTTCTTT. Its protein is CSARPLTQNTEAFF.

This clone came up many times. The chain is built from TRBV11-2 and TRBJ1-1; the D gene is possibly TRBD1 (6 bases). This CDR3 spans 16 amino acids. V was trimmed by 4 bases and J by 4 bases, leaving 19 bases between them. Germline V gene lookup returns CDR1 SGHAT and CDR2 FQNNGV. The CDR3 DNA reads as TGTGCCAGCAGCTGGTTAGAGGGGGGGCGAGGCACTGAAGCTTTCTTT. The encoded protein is CASSWLEGGRGTEAFF.

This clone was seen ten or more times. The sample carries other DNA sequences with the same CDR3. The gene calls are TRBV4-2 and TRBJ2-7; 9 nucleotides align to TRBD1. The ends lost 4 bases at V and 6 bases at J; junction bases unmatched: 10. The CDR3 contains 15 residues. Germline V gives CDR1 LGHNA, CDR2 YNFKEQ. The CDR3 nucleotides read TGTGCCAGCAGCCGAACCGGGACAGGGAAATCCGAGCAGTACTTC. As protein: CASSRTGTGKSEQYF.

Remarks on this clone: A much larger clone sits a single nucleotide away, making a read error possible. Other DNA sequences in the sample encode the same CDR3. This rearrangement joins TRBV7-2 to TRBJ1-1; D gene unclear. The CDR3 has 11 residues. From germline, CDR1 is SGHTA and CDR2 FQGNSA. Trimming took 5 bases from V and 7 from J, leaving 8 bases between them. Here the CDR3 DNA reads TGTGCCAGCAGCCACGGGGATGAAGCTTTCTTT. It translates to CASSHGDEAFF.

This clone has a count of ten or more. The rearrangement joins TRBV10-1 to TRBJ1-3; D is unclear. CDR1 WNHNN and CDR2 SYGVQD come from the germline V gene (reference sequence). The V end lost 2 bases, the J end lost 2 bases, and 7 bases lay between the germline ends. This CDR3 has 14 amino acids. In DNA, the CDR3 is TGCGCCAGCAGTGAGACCCGGACTGGAAACACCATATATTTT. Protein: CASSETRTGNTIYF.

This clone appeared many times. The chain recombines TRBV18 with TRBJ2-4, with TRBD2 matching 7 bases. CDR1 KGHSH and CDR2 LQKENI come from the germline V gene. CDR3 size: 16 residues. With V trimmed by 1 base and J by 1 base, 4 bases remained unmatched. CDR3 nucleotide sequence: TGTGCCAGCTCACCACAAAGCGGGGTGGCCAAAAACATTCAGTACTTC. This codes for CASSPQSGVAKNIQYF. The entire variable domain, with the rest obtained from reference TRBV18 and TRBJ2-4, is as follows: NAGVMQNPRHLVRRRGQEARLRCSPMKGHSHVYWYRQLPEEGLKFMVYLQKENIIDESGMPKERFSAEFPKEGPSILRIQQVVRGDSAAYFCASSPQSGVAKNIQYFGAGTRLSVL.

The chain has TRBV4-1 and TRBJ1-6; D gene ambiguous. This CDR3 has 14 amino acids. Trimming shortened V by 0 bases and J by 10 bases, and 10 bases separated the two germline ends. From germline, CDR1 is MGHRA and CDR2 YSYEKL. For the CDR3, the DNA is TGCGCCAGCAGCCAAGAACACGGAGGGTCACCCCTCCACTTT. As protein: CASSQEHGGSPLHF.